This TCR beta chain was identified during a study of regulatory T cells in long-lasting Graves disease. Noted time point: newly diagnosed GD, antithyroid drugs for less than 3 months. Isolated PBMC RNA provided the starting material for the TCR library. The authors built TCR beta libraries using iRepertoire HTBI primers and Arm-PCR of CDR3 regions. TCRdb recomputed calls from the multiplex PCR reads with MiXCR, one row per CDR3 protein. The repertoire holds 500,000 to 700,000 distinct CDR3 sequences, with approximately 15% as singletons. With 2 bases removed from V and 8 bases from J, the gap between germline ends came to 18 bases. CDR1 and CDR2 (germline): SGHVS, FQNEAQ. CDR3 length: 15 residues. A further study also used this sample, focusing on T cells in Graves' hyperthyroidism and ophthalmopathy. From that paper: First-round RT-PCR of the TCR CDR3 relied on the HTBI primer set.

The sequenced sample was peripheral blood mononuclear cells (PBMCs), obtained at new diagnosis, from a patient treated with antithyroid drugs. The source of this sequence is a woman in her 30s with Graves disease. The chain has TRBV7-8 and TRBJ1-2; possibly TRBD1 for D (6 bases). This CDR3 reads CASSLTFTGLGGYTF. DNA of the CDR3: TGTGCCAGCAGCTTAACCTTCACAGGGTTGGGGGGCTACACCTTC.